Following are 7 T cell receptor beta chains from one sample sequenced in a study of blood T cell repertoires in COVID-19. TCRdb's table, derived via immunoSEQ multiplex PCR, lists solely in-frame clones and lacks some. The profile covers fewer than 300,000 clones, with about nine tenths appearing a single time and 0.95% to 1.2% taken by the ten largest. The material sequenced was PBMCs or T cells enriched from blood (not recorded which). The receptors were gathered from a woman aged 30 to 39 who had recovered from COVID-19.

The chain links TRBV7-9 to TRBJ2-3; the D gene is possibly TRBD1 (6 bases). V was cut by 6 bases and J by 0 bases, with 13 bases left in between. Germline V gives CDR1 SEHNR, CDR2 FQNEAQ (reference sequence). The CDR3 is made up of 15 amino acids. CDR3 nucleotide sequence: TGTGCCAGCAGGACCCGGGACACCAGCACAGATACGCAGTATTTT. Translating gives CASRTRDTSTDTQYF.

The chain uses TRBV6-5 and TRBJ1-1, with D unresolved. The germline CDR1 and CDR2 sequences are MNHEY and SVGAGI. The CDR3 length is 12 residues. Trimming cost V 7 bases and J 8 bases, with 14 bases left between them. CDR3 sequence: CASTRPGAEAFF. In DNA form, the CDR3 reads TGTGCCAGCACTAGACCGGGTGCAGAAGCTTTCTTT.

V is TRBV19 and J is TRBJ2-7; 10 bases match TRBD2. Trimming took 5 bases from V and 2 from J; bases not matched to a gene: 3. In germline, CDR1 is LNHDA, CDR2 SQIVND (reference sequence). The CDR3 length is 14 residues. The CDR3 region has the DNA TGTGCCAGTAGTCGGCTAGCGGGAGCCTACGAGCAGTACTTC. As protein: CASSRLAGAYEQYF.

This clone was counted only a few times. This chain connects TRBV7-8 to TRBJ2-1; TRBD2 aligns across 7 bases. J lost 2 bases, V lost 7 bases, and 11 bases had no gene match. The germline CDR1 and CDR2 sequences are SGHVS and FQNEAQ. CDR3 length: 16 residues. CDR3 sequence reads: CASTFVQAGPYNEQFF. CDR3 nucleotides: TGTGCCAGCACCTTTGTTCAAGCGGGACCCTACAATGAGCAGTTCTTC. The whole variable domain, filled in from reference TRBV7-8 and TRBJ2-1, reads GAGVSQSPRYKVAKRGQDVALRCDPISGHVSLFWYQQALGQGPEFLTYFQNEAQLDKSGLPSDRFFAERPEGSVSTLKIQRTQQEDSAVYLCASTFVQAGPYNEQFFGPGTRLTVL.

This chain links TRBV27 with TRBJ2-2; D is ambiguous. The germline CDR1 and CDR2 sequences are MNHEY and SMNVEV (reference sequence). V lost 5 bases to trimming and J lost 6 bases, with 16 bases between them. The length of the CDR3 is 15 residues. CDR3 region: CASSLSRKRAGELFF. As DNA, the CDR3 is TGTGCCAGCAGTCTCTCCCGAAAGCGAGCCGGGGAGCTGTTTTTT.

The genes are TRBV12-3 or TRBV12-4 and TRBJ2-3, with a possible D match to TRBD2 (5 bases). Trimming cost V 5 bases and J 6 bases, with 12 bases left between them. The CDR3 sequence is 13 residues long. CDR3 protein: CASSPDYHDTQYF. The CDR3 DNA reads as TGTGCCAGCAGTCCAGACTACCACGATACGCAGTATTTT.

As regards this clone: A junction end diverges from the germline sequence, so it may reflect a read error. CDR3 nucleotide sequence: TGTGCCAGCAGCCACTTCACAACTAAATATGGCTACACCTTC. This encodes CASSHFTTKYGYTF. The J gene is TRBJ1-2, the V gene TRBV6-2 or TRBV6-3; D not resolved. This CDR3 spans 14 amino acids. The germline CDR1 and CDR2 sequences are MNHEY and SVGEGT.